This T cell receptor beta chain was retrieved from a study of cytomegalovirus exposure and HLA in healthy donors (dated by TCRdb to 2016 to 2017). In terms of the full investigation: In an earlier analysis of fewer than 750 of the donors, 276 Gb of sequence data and 90 million to 120 million unique TCR beta sequences from about 180 million T cells were reported. Among about 370 genotyped donors of the cohort, an average of approximately 240,000 unique TCR beta nucleotide sequences was sequenced per donor, of which about 18% were non-productive. Class I and class II HLA loci were covered by the typing at four-digit resolution. Using immunosequencing, the study profiled T cell repertoires from some 670 subjects and related those repertoires to cytomegalovirus serostatus. An early release covering 500 to 750 HLA-typed donors comprised around 300 gigabases of sequencing data and 85 million to 100 million unique TCR sequences. The number of donors typed differed by locus, with roughly 620-640 for A, B, C, DRB1 and DQB1, around 500 for DQA1, 606 for DPA1, and some 470 for DPB1. Of the roughly 410 genotyped donors, approximately 81% were placed in the genetic ancestry cluster associated with self-reported Caucasian donors. In a later analysis, previously published TCR beta repertoires from 670 or so donors were re-analyzed and high-resolution HLA genotyping was added so that TCR occurrence patterns could be studied. Because of strong linkage in the cohort, four to six DR-DQ haplotypes were treated as single units for association and clustering. To predict cytomegalovirus infection status, the study combined high-throughput TCR immunosequencing, statistical association of individual TCRs with disease status, and machine learning. To decide whether each TCR beta V gene segment behaved as functional or pseudogenic, an earlier analysis of approximately 600 of the donors relied on high-throughput TCR beta sequencing. All discovery cohort repertoires had been generated on a single sequencing platform. The aim of the study was to test whether cataloging public T cell receptors could identify signatures of past pathogen exposure. Donor age, sex, ethnicity and CMV serostatus were compiled together with the repertoire data. In the later analysis, no new phenotypic data were used to find candidate immune exposures; instead, reliance was placed on TCR beta sequences and their occurrence across donors. A later genetic analysis took genome-wide SNP genotypes for about 55% of the 666 donors and used that subset as a discovery cohort. A separate validation cohort of over 95 different subjects was used in addition to the approximately 610-subject first cohort. Points the paper makes about the study in general: Compared with equally common non-associated chains, HLA-associated TCR beta chains in a later analysis were more clonally expanded and had lower generation probabilities. In this cohort, only TCR beta chains were sequenced, and detectable features were limited by the absence of alpha or paired-chain data. Most TCR sequences were seen in very few donors, while some public TCRs were found in many individuals. In both the original and validation cohorts, the classifier was reported to diagnose cytomegalovirus status with high specificity and sensitivity. V-gene and J-gene trimming of TCR beta chains was associated with a missense DCLRE1C variant in a later genetic analysis, and the association was replicated in an independent cohort. According to a later analysis, most CMV-associated TCR beta chains appeared to be HLA-restricted, and the HLA associations seemed to be driven largely by CMV exposure. CMV serostatus was the only immune exposure information available for the cohort. A further reported finding was that TCR beta sequences accurately predicted the HLA-A and HLA-B alleles for most subjects in the first cohort. In a later analysis, several top co-occurrence clusters were reported to appear linked to parvovirus B19, influenza, CMV and Epstein-Barr virus. In vitro tests confirmed that three of the cytomegalovirus-associated TCR beta chains recognize cytomegalovirus antigens. A later genetic analysis reported fewer N-insertions in productive TCRs among donors in an Asian-associated ancestry cluster than the roughly 690-donor mean. The sequencing pipeline was judged likely to have produced a cluster of highly shared sequence variants as a technical artifact. In an earlier analysis of 450 to 750 of the donors, most TCR beta V segments appeared in productive rearrangements about 87% or about 30% of the time, broadly matching IMGT annotations. When HLA alleles, especially DR and DQ, strongly co-occurred, attributing TCR associations to individual alleles was difficult. The earlier analysis of nearly 600 of the donors excluded over 15 rarely observed V segments, including chromosome 9 orphons, because counts were too low. The authors suggested that the approach could potentially be generalized to other disease states and immunological phenotypes. Presence/absence analyses assumed roughly uniform sequencing depth across donors, an assumption that may not hold. According to a later analysis, TCR association rates differed among HLA loci, with DRB1 alleles showing the most associated TCRs and HLA-C alleles showing the fewest. Because HLA typing was unavailable for some donors at each locus, only the typed subset was used in association tests. Specific HLA alleles were associated with 15,000 to 20,000 TCR beta sequences at a false discovery rate of 0.05 in a later analysis. In the study, approximately 160 TCR beta chains were listed as associated with cytomegalovirus. Some IMGT-functional V segments, including TRBV6-2 and TRBV6-3, could not be distinguished by the 87-base-pair reads and were therefore excluded. Linkage disequilibrium might explain the correlated functional status among segregating V segments, but an unknown experimental factor could not be excluded.

The method was the immunoSEQ multiplex PCR assay. The multiplex PCR relied on a mix of 60 forward primers for TCR Vbeta segments and 13 reverse primers for TCR Jbeta segments. The CDR3 region of rearranged TCR beta genes was amplified from genomic DNA by a multiplex PCR assay. Amplified TCR beta libraries were sequenced as 87-base-pair reads on the Illumina HiSeq System. In the authors' own workflow: A later analysis tallied 70 million to 100 million unique TCR beta chains across the approximately 670 repertoires, and around 10 million of those chains were shared by two or more donors. Raw reads were error-corrected and collapsed into unique sequences by a nearest-neighbor algorithm in which closely related sequences were merged to remove PCR and sequencing errors. CDR3 sequences were aligned to IMGT reference sequences to assign V, D and J gene segments. For a sequence to be retained, at least a six-nucleotide match to both a V gene segment and a J gene segment was required. A rearrangement was called productive if the CDR3 had no stop codons and remained in frame with V and J, and every other rearrangement was called non-productive. Following IMGT convention, CDR3 was defined as the stretch from the second conserved V-encoded cysteine up to the conserved J-encoded phenylalanine. The earlier analysis of a few hundred of the donors excluded sequences that lacked an unambiguous match to a single V gene segment. An earlier analysis of a few hundred of the donors classified V segments as functional when productive rearrangements were above 56.7% and as segregating when the standard deviation between donors was above 5%. A statistical classification framework was developed to diagnose cytomegalovirus status using the catalog of TCR beta chain sequences. V and J gene assignment, in a later analysis, came from comparing TCR nucleotide sequences with IMGT/GENE-DB human TR gene sequences. In a later analysis, CDR3 sequences and most-parsimonious VDJ recombination scenarios were assigned using the TCRdist pipeline. In a later analysis, each TCR beta chain was defined by its CDR3 amino acid sequence together with its V-gene family, and reads without a unique V-gene family were excluded. As a way to deal with suspected cross-contamination and a sequencing artifact, a later analysis dropped 500 to 700 nucleotide sequences that were highly shared and had low generation probability. For each public chain, a later analysis derived a clonal expansion index from normalized ranks of inferred template counts within each repertoire. In a later analysis, generation probabilities were computed using a VDJ recombination model fitted to out-of-frame rearrangements, and the results were checked against IGoR. A later analysis scored TCR-TCR, TCR-HLA and TCR-CMV co-occurrence with hypergeometric tests, applying a repertoire-size bias correction to TCR pairs. In a later analysis, false discovery rates were estimated by permuting HLA or CMV assignments 20 times. In a later analysis, co-occurring TCRs were grouped using DBSCAN, and TCRdist sequence similarity was added for clustering within HLA-allele-positive subsets. Co-occurrence clustering excluded repertoires with fewer than 30,000 or more than 120,000 public chains, plus five with anomalous nucleotide sharing. TCRdb provides this immuneACCESS table in a form limited to in-frame rearrangements. Some clones are lacking; in checked studies, under half of them reflect an unresolved V gene, and why the rest are absent is not known. D and trimming were read from the DNA, whereas the V and J calls and clone size are those reported in that table. This sample comprises over 80,000 clones, under 85% of them detected only once. The top ten constitute around 3.2% of the sample.

Taken from cysteine to phenylalanine, the CDR3 has 16 residues. Only the CDR3 region is kept as DNA, spanning 48 bases read in frame from base 1. Germline trimming: 7 bases from V, 0 bases from J; junction bases outside gene matches: 11. CDR1 and CDR2 are drawn from the germline V gene: MRHNA, SNTAGT. The cohort was made up of roughly 670 healthy bone marrow donors. All cohort members were sampled while nominally healthy, although unrecorded immune exposures were likely present. The donor was CMV seronegative and was included in the group of a few hundred seronegative cohort members. A peripheral blood sample was provided by each donor, and peripheral blood mononuclear cells were used for TCR beta sequencing. Genomic DNA was extracted from the blood cell samples with the Qiagen DNeasy Blood Extraction Kit. About this clone: It has no known antigen specificity. No qualities accompany the bases; no much larger clone lies one base away.

The chain links TRBV6-4 with TRBJ1-2, and TRBD1 matches 7 of the central bases. The sequencing sample was made of PBMCs. The source of this sequence is a woman in her 40s in good health and CMV-seronegative. The nucleotide sequence reads as follows: TGTGCCAGCACCAACCATCCGGGACAGTCTAACTATGGCTACACCTTC. It translates as CASTNHPGQSNYGYTF.